Presented here are 14 T cell receptor beta chains from one specimen sequenced in a study of T cells in localized non-small cell lung cancer. Generated by immunoSEQ multiplex PCR, the TCRdb table keeps only in-frame clones and is missing some. Of 15,000 to 20,000 clones in the sample, roughly 81% are singletons; the top ten hold 23%. This specimen was peripheral blood, taken before any cancer treatment. These receptors were obtained from a male donor older than 55 with stage I lung adenocarcinoma.

The J gene is TRBJ2-7, the V gene TRBV6-6, with TRBD1 matching over 12 bases. J lost 9 bases, V lost 2 bases, and 8 bases had no gene match. This CDR3 comprises 15 residues. CDR1 MNHNY and CDR2 SVGAGI come from the germline V gene (reference sequence). Here the CDR3 DNA reads TGTGCCAGCAGTTACCCGGGGGACAGGGGGCAGGGGCAGTACTTC. Protein product: CASSYPGDRGQGQYF.

The chain joins TRBV29-1 to TRBJ1-2; perhaps TRBD1 as D (6 bases). CDR1 SQVTM and CDR2 ANQGSEA come from the germline V gene. V was trimmed by 2 bases and J by 3 bases, leaving 7 bases between them. The CDR3 totals 12 residues. The CDR3 nucleotides read TGCAGCGTTGAAAAGGGGGACTATGGCTACACCTTC. Protein: CSVEKGDYGYTF.

V and J are TRBV13 and TRBJ2-1, with D maybe TRBD1 (6 bases). The CDR3 totals 13 residues. The germline V gene has CDR1 PRHDT and CDR2 FYEKMQ (reference sequence). Trimming removed 5 bases at V and 6 bases at J, with 11 bases between. Here the CDR3 reads CASSQGTGNEQFF. The CDR3 bases are TGTGCCAGCAGCCAGGGGACCGGCAATGAGCAGTTCTTC.

The chain combines TRBV10-3 with TRBJ2-1; D is possibly TRBD2 (6 bases). V gave up 3 bases and J gave up 6 bases, with 12 bases separating them. The germline V gene encodes CDR1 ENHRY and CDR2 SYGVKD. There are 14 residues in the CDR3. The CDR3 sequence is CAISEGEEGNEQFF. CDR3 nucleotide sequence: TGTGCCATCAGTGAAGGGGAGGAGGGCAATGAGCAGTTCTTC.

The gene calls are TRBV7-2 and TRBJ1-5; TRBD1 aligns across 9 bases. This CDR3 is built from 15 residues. V trimming: 1 base; J trimming: 4 bases; junction bases outside the gene matches: 2. Germline V gene lookup returns CDR1 SGHTA and CDR2 FQGNSA. CDR3 loop: CASSLVGTGNQPQHF. The CDR3 nucleotides are TGTGCCAGCAGCTTAGTGGGGACAGGGAATCAGCCCCAGCATTTT.

The V call is TRBV6-5, the J call TRBJ2-5; D is perhaps TRBD1 (6 bases). The germline V and J ends were trimmed by 4 bases and 5 bases, with 17 bases remaining between them. The germline CDR1 and CDR2 sequences are MNHEY and SVGAGI. The CDR3 runs 15 residues. The CDR3 region is CASSSRTQGIETQYF. The CDR3 nucleotides are TGTGCCAGCAGTTCCCGGACACAGGGAATTGAGACCCAGTACTTC.

The V and J genes are TRBV9 and TRBJ2-7; D gene uncertain. Germline V gene lookup returns CDR1 SGDLS and CDR2 YYNGEE. The CDR3 has 14 amino acids. Trimming left V 0 bases short and J 2 bases short, with 9 bases between. This CDR3 is CASSVGPVTYEQYF. CDR3 bases: TGTGCCAGCAGCGTAGGACCGGTTACCTACGAGCAGTACTTC. Based on the CDR3 plus reference TRBV9 and TRBJ2-7, the full variable domain is DSGVTQTPKHLITATGQRVTLRCSPRSGDLSVYWYQQSLDQGLQFLIQYYNGEERAKGNILERFSAQQFPDLHSELNLSSLELGDSALYFCASSVGPVTYEQYFGPGTRLTVT.

The chain has TRBV15 and TRBJ2-1, with a weak D call TRBD1 (5 bases). This CDR3 is 17 amino acids long. Trimming took off 1 base at V and 5 bases at J, with 18 bases between the two ends. CDR1 is LNHNV and CDR2 is YYDKDF in the germline V gene (reference sequence). This chain's CDR3 is CATSRVSSGKAHNEQFF. The CDR3 DNA is TGTGCCACCAGCAGAGTAAGTTCAGGGAAGGCCCACAATGAGCAGTTCTTC.

The chain combines TRBV28 with TRBJ2-5, with 13 positions matching TRBD2. CDR3 length equals 16 residues. V shed 5 bases and J 1 base; nucleotides not matched to a gene: 4. Germline CDR1 reads MDHEN; CDR2 reads SYDVKM. CDR3 bases: TGTGCCAGCAGTACGGGACTAGCGGGGCTCCAAGAGACCCAGTACTTC. Translating gives CASSTGLAGLQETQYF.

This clone was seen just once. V gene TRBV30 combines with J gene TRBJ2-2, with D hard to call. This CDR3 is built from 12 residues. The germline gives CDR1 GTSNPN, CDR2 SVGIG (reference sequence). V gave up 7 bases and J gave up 5 bases, with 11 bases separating them. For the CDR3, the DNA is TGTGCCTCTCCTAAGGGTACCGGGGAGCTGTTTTTT. Its protein is CASPKGTGELFF.

The V call is TRBV11-2, the J call TRBJ2-3; no firm D call. Germline loops: CDR1 SGHAT, CDR2 FQNNGV. This CDR3 spans 11 amino acids. Trimming removed 5 bases from V and 6 bases from J, with 6 bases in between. CDR3 amino acids: CASSPRDTQYF. The CDR3 nucleotides read TGTGCCAGCAGCCCCCGGGATACGCAGTATTTT.

This clone was detected once. The rearrangement links TRBV19 to TRBJ2-2; weak D call: TRBD1 (5 bases). V was clipped by 3 bases and J by 4 bases, with 9 bases between them. The CDR3 extends over 14 amino acids. Germline loops: CDR1 LNHDA, CDR2 SQIVND (reference sequence). The CDR3 is CASSIDRGTGELFF. CDR3 in DNA: TGTGCCAGTAGTATCGACAGAGGCACCGGGGAGCTGTTTTTT.

The chain employs TRBV10-3 and TRBJ1-6; D is perhaps TRBD1 (5 bases). Trimming pared 11 bases from V and 8 bases from J, leaving 13 bases between. This CDR3 spans 12 amino acids. Germline lookup yields CDR1 ENHRY and CDR2 SYGVKD. CDR3 loop: CASGGGDSPLHF. For the CDR3, the DNA is TGTGCCTCCGGGGGGGGTGATTCACCCCTCCACTTT.

V is TRBV6-6 and J is TRBJ1-1; TRBD1 might be the D (5 bases). Trimming removed 2 bases at V and 3 bases at J, with 13 bases between. Germline V gene data show CDR1 as MNHNY and CDR2 as SVGAGI (reference sequence). CDR3 length: 15 amino acids. CDR3 sequence: CASSYGGIGDTEAFF. CDR3 bases: TGTGCCAGCAGTTACGGAGGAATAGGGGACACTGAAGCTTTCTTT.